The clone carrying this T cell receptor (beta chain) was seen a few times. CDR1 and CDR2 (germline): LNHNV, YYDKDF (reference sequence). The CDR3 is made up of 14 amino acids. J gave up 2 bases and V 4 bases, and 5 bases lay outside the gene matches. This entry is derived from a study of cytomegalovirus exposure and HLA in healthy donors. In the study overall: Unique TCRs from HLA-typed donors, 75 million to 100 million of them, were held in an early data release.

Amplification used 60 Vbeta primers and 13 Jbeta primers. Only in-frame clones appear in the TCRdb table, and some are missing; sequencing was by immunoSEQ multiplex PCR. This sample carries about 200,000 clones, over 65% of them seen once, and the ten largest clones take 0.55% to 0.75%. The receptor comes from a man aged 18 to 30 in good health and CMV-seronegative. V is TRBV15 and J is TRBJ2-7, with TRBD1 identical over 7 bases. Material for sequencing was PBMCs. The CDR3 loop is CATSKITGAYEQYF. The CDR3 DNA is TGTGCCACCAGCAAAATAACAGGGGCCTACGAGCAGTACTTC.